One TCR beta chain is described in this entry. Its antigen is unknown. Only cases whose brain tissue showed the highest T cell transcript signatures were sequenced. Pre-surgery treatment included at least one anti-epileptic drug. This table comes from immunoSEQ multiplex PCR, and its TCRdb copy is limited to in-frame clones, with some not included. The repertoire holds more than 40,000 clones, with about 93% as singletons. V lost 7 bases, J lost 8 bases, and 6 bases stayed unmatched. This CDR3 has 14 amino acids. Germline V lookup: CDR1 SNHLY, CDR2 FYNNEI. The data were obtained in a study of brain T cells in children with intractable seizures. Study-wide results and limits: Only CDR3 sequence similarity suggested viral specificity, without known HCMV serostatus. Absence of clones before surgery may stem from lower sequencing depth.

This receptor was identified in a girl aged 2-10 years with tuberous sclerosis and intractable seizures. The sequences come from peripheral blood, collected at surgery. This chain uses TRBV2 with TRBJ1-4, with TRBD1 matching 11 bases. CDR3 residues: CASTLDRGREKLFF. The CDR3 DNA reads as TGTGCCAGCACCCTGGACAGGGGGCGGGAAAAACTGTTTTTT.